This entry concerns a single TCR beta chain. The sample comes from a study of T cell clones after liver transplantation. In the study overall: Tolerance: complete withdrawal held at least one year, liver enzymes staying within twice normal.

Assay used: immunoSEQ multiplex PCR; TCRdb lists only in-frame clones, some missing. In the table there are 70,000 to 95,000 clones, roughly 80% of which are singletons. The germline CDR1 and CDR2 sequences are MNHNS and SASEGT. This CDR3 contains 13 residues. V shed 1 base, J shed 12 bases, and the junction held 4 bases outside the gene matches. This clonotype was obtained from a human patient who received a liver transplant. The T cells may come from the graft donor. This chain uses TRBV6-1 with TRBJ1-5; 9 bases map to TRBD1. The sequencing here drew on CD4+ T cells from blood, taken at the 22-month timepoint. The CDR3 sequence: CASSEGGQGLQHF. The CDR3 DNA sequence: TGTGCCAGCAGTGAAGGAGGACAGGGGCTCCAGCATTTT.